These 25 T cell receptor beta chains originate from one sample sequenced in a study of blood T cell repertoires in COVID-19. Here immunoSEQ multiplex PCR was the method, and the copy in TCRdb shows in-frame clones only, minus some. The sample comprises around 84,000 clones, 70% to 80% of which are singletons, and 5% to 6% rests with the top ten. Material: peripheral blood. These receptors were collected from a man between 45 and 60 years old with active or convalescent COVID-19.

The chain's CDR3 is CASSIGREDQPQHF. The CDR3 coding sequence is TGTGCCAGTAGTATCGGCAGGGAAGATCAGCCCCAGCATTTT. The chain links TRBV19 to TRBJ1-5, with a weak D call TRBD1 (5 bases). CDR1 and CDR2 from the germline V gene are LNHDA and SQIVND (reference sequence). The CDR3 is made up of 14 amino acids. V dropped 3 bases and J dropped 5 bases, with 11 bases sitting between them.

This rearrangement joins TRBV5-4 to TRBJ2-1; D is possibly TRBD2 (5 bases). The germline V and J ends were trimmed by 0 bases and 10 bases, with 8 bases remaining between them. CDR1 and CDR2 (germline): SGHNT, YYREEE (reference sequence). CDR3 length: 12 residues. DNA for the CDR3: TGTGCCAGCAGCTTGGAAACGGGGGAGCAGTTCTTC. This codes for CASSLETGEQFF.

This clone was seen ten or more times. As DNA, the CDR3 is TGTGCCAGCAGCCAAGAAGCTCCAGGGGTGATCTCTGGGGCCAACGTCCTGACTTTC. This sequence encodes CASSQEAPGVISGANVLTF. The chain joins TRBV3-1 (or the pseudogene TRBV3-2) to TRBJ2-6, with a weak D call TRBD1 (6 bases). The V gene's germline CDR1 is LGHDT and CDR2 YNNKEL (reference sequence). This CDR3 is built from 19 residues. V was shortened by 0 bases and J by 0 bases, with 15 bases between the two germline ends.

The chain couples TRBV5-1 to TRBJ2-7; 10 bases map to TRBD1. The junction had 5 bases not matched to a gene; V was cut back by 2 bases and J by 3 bases. Germline V gives CDR1 SGHRS, CDR2 YFSETQ. This CDR3 spans 15 amino acids. This chain's CDR3 is CASSFGTGAGYEQYF. Here the CDR3 DNA reads TGCGCCAGCAGCTTCGGGACAGGGGCAGGCTACGAGCAGTACTTC.

The gene calls are TRBV6-5 and TRBJ1-5; D perhaps matches TRBD1 (5 bases). Germline V gene lookup returns CDR1 MNHEY and CDR2 SVGAGI. This CDR3 contains 14 residues. V was clipped by 5 bases and J by 2 bases, with 10 bases between them. The CDR3 nucleotides are TGTGCCAGCAGTACAGGTGGAGGCAATCAGCCCCAGCATTTT. Residues: CASSTGGGNQPQHF.

This clone was counted once. The V call is TRBV28, the J call TRBJ2-5, with a tentative D call TRBD2 (5 bases). Trimming cost V 3 bases and J 14 bases, with 16 bases left between them. The CDR3 has 12 residues. Per germline, CDR1 MDHEN and CDR2 SYDVKM. The CDR3: CASSFRRAPAYF. In nucleotides, the CDR3 is TGTGCCAGCAGTTTTAGGCGGGCCCCCGCTTACTTC.

The rearrangement uses TRBV5-4 and TRBJ2-3; 8 bases agree with TRBD2. Trimming cost V 4 bases and J 0 bases; bases outside gene matches: 4. CDR1 is SGHNT and CDR2 is YYREEE in the germline V gene (reference sequence). The CDR3 loop spans 15 amino acids. The DNA of the CDR3 is TGTGCCAGCAGCGCCGGACTAGCTAGCACAGATACGCAGTATTTT. It is translated as CASSAGLASTDTQYF.

This clone occurred a few times. The chain employs TRBV6-5 and TRBJ1-1; TRBD1 matches at 7 bases. The CDR3 runs 14 residues. Per germline, CDR1 MNHEY and CDR2 SVGAGI. V dropped 8 bases and J dropped 2; count of bases not matched to a gene: 8. Here the CDR3 reads CASQTGTVNTEAFF. The CDR3 nucleotides are TGTGCCAGCCAAACAGGGACAGTAAACACTGAAGCTTTCTTT.

This clone was seen once. The chain uses TRBV5-1 and TRBJ1-4; TRBD1 aligns across 8 bases. After removal of 4 bases from V and 8 bases from J, the junction contained 7 bases not matched to a gene. In germline, CDR1 is SGHRS, CDR2 YFSETQ. The CDR3 consists of 14 residues. The CDR3 DNA sequence: TGCGCCAGCAGCCGCGGACAGGGCGGGGAAAAACTGTTTTTT. This codes for CASSRGQGGEKLFF.

This clone was counted between two and nine times. The chain is built from TRBV21-1 and TRBJ2-3; the D segment call TRBD2 is taken from the table without a DNA check. TRBV21-1 is a documented pseudogene. The CDR3 is made up of 19 amino acids. CDR3 region: CASSAGRGGTAKIGDTQYF. DNA of the CDR3: TGTGCCAGCAGCGCCGGGAGGGGCGGGACAGCAAAGATCGGGGATACGCAGTATTTT.

V is TRBV27 and J is TRBJ1-1; D is uncertain. Between the trimmed V and J ends, which lost 6 bases and 5 bases, there was a span of 13 bases. CDR1 is MNHEY, CDR2 SMNVEV, per germline (reference sequence). The CDR3 loop spans 13 amino acids. The CDR3 region is CASSTPGRTEAFF. The CDR3 region has the DNA TGTGCCAGCAGCACCCCCGGGAGGACTGAAGCTTTCTTT.

The chain employs TRBV19 and TRBJ1-4; no firm D call. Trimming stripped 6 bases from V and 4 bases from J, with 3 bases between. The CDR3 is 11 residues long. The germline V gene has CDR1 LNHDA and CDR2 SQIVND (reference sequence). The CDR3 DNA follows: TGTGCCAGTAGCCTTAATGAAAAACTGTTTTTT. Protein sequence: CASSLNEKLFF.

The V and J genes are TRBV21-1 and TRBJ1-5; the D call in the table, TRBD1, was not verified against the DNA. TRBV21-1 is a listed pseudogene. The CDR3 has 15 residues. The CDR3 DNA sequence: TGTGCCAGCAGCAAAGGCCAGGGGGCCAATCAGCCCCAGCATTTT. Amino acids: CASSKGQGANQPQHF.

V usage is TRBV5-6 and J usage is TRBJ2-7; TRBD2 agrees at 13 bases. The CDR3 loop spans 15 amino acids. The germline V gene has CDR1 SGHDT and CDR2 YYEEEE. The J segment lost 3 bases and the V segment lost 2 bases, leaving 2 bases of the junction unmatched. CDR3 in DNA: TGTGCCAGCAGCTTCAGACTAGCGGGGGGCTACGAGCAGTACTTC. It yields the protein CASSFRLAGGYEQYF.

The chain is built from TRBV5-1 and TRBJ1-2; TRBD1 aligns across 9 bases. Germline CDR1 and CDR2: SGHRS and YFSETQ. The CDR3 is 16 amino acids. V was clipped by 4 bases and J by 0 bases; unmatched bases: 7. As DNA, the CDR3 is TGCGCCAGCAGCCCAGGGACAGGGAGAGCTAACTATGGCTACACCTTC. Translated: CASSPGTGRANYGYTF.

The rearrangement links TRBV4-1 to TRBJ2-2, with 8 bases identical to TRBD2. There are 16 residues in the CDR3. CDR1 and CDR2 from the germline V gene are MGHRA and YSYEKL. V dropped 5 bases and J dropped 2; count of bases not matched to a gene: 7. Written as DNA, the CDR3 is TGCGCCAGCAGCGAAACGGGGGGGCGTAACACCGGGGAGCTGTTTTTT. Its protein is CASSETGGRNTGELFF.

The chain couples TRBV21-1 to TRBJ1-5. TRBV21-1 is noted as a pseudogene. The CDR3 spans 15 residues. Here the CDR3 DNA reads TGTGCCAGCCCCCACGCTTGGAACCGGGGTCAGCCCCAGCATTTT. Translation gives CASPHAWNRGQPQHF.

This chain uses TRBV30 with TRBJ1-1; unclear D gene. V lost 8 bases to trimming and J lost 5 bases, with 15 bases between them. Germline V CDR1 and CDR2: GTSNPN, SVGIG (reference sequence). The CDR3 contains 12 residues. The CDR3 loop is CAGSIERTEAFF. The CDR3, as DNA: TGTGCCGGATCAATAGAGAGGACTGAAGCTTTCTTT.

V gene TRBV27 combines with J gene TRBJ1-2; TRBD1 agrees at 10 bases. CDR3 size: 13 residues. The trim removed 6 bases at V and 6 bases at J, leaving 4 bases unmatched. Germline assignment: CDR1 MNHEY and CDR2 SMNVEV (reference sequence). The CDR3 DNA reads as TGTGCCAGCAGAGGTGGGACAGGGGATGGCTACACCTTC. It encodes CASRGGTGDGYTF.

The V and J genes are TRBV3-1 (or the pseudogene TRBV3-2) and TRBJ2-3, with 7 bases matching TRBD2. The V and J ends lost 6 bases and 0 bases, in that order; junction bases with no gene match: 18. The CDR3 extends over 19 amino acids. Germline lookup yields CDR1 LGHDT and CDR2 YNNKEL (reference sequence). CDR3 protein: CASRPSEYTGLTSTDTQYF. The CDR3 bases are TGTGCCAGCAGACCATCCGAATACACGGGACTAACCAGCACAGATACGCAGTATTTT.

The chain combines TRBV7-8 with TRBJ1-2, with TRBD1 as a possible D gene (6 bases). Per the germline V gene, CDR1 is SGHVS and CDR2 is FQNEAQ. V dropped 3 bases and J dropped 2 bases, with 16 bases sitting between them. The CDR3 extends over 16 amino acids. The CDR3 coding sequence is TGTGCCAGCAGCTTGGGTAACAGGGTAGGGAACTATGGCTACACCTTC. Translation gives CASSLGNRVGNYGYTF.

Here the CDR3 reads CATPKNIQYF. The CDR3 DNA reads as TGCGCCACCCCTAAAAACATTCAGTACTTC. The chain links TRBV5-1 to TRBJ2-4; D call uncertain. Germline V lookup: CDR1 SGHRS, CDR2 YFSETQ. V lost 9 bases, J lost 4 bases, and 5 bases lay in between. The CDR3 length is 10 residues.

The chain uses TRBV16 and TRBJ2-1; D might be TRBD1 (5 bases). This CDR3 is built from 13 residues. CDR1 is KGHSY and CDR2 is FQNENV in the germline V gene. The V gene lost 0 bases and the J gene lost 10 bases, with 10 bases spanning the gap. The DNA of the CDR3 is TGTGCCAGCAGCCAATCGCGACGGACAGAGCAGTTCTTC. Residues: CASSQSRRTEQFF.

The chain carries TRBV24-1 and TRBJ2-1, with 11 bases lining up with TRBD2. Germline V gene data show CDR1 as KGHDR and CDR2 as SFDVKD. The V segment lost 4 bases and the J segment 12 bases; nucleotides outside the gene matches: 10. The CDR3 has 15 residues. The CDR3 protein is CATSETSGGLMRQFF. The CDR3 DNA sequence: TGTGCCACCAGTGAAACTAGCGGGGGATTAATGAGGCAGTTCTTC.

J is TRBJ1-1 and V is TRBV9; D is perhaps TRBD1 (5 bases). Looked up from germline, CDR1 is SGDLS and CDR2 is YYNGEE. The CDR3 is 15 residues long. V gave up 3 bases and J gave up 4 bases, with 16 bases separating them. The CDR3 DNA sequence: TGTGCCAGCAGCGCGAGTGGGCAGGGTGTCACTGAAGCTTTCTTT. Translation: CASSASGQGVTEAFF.